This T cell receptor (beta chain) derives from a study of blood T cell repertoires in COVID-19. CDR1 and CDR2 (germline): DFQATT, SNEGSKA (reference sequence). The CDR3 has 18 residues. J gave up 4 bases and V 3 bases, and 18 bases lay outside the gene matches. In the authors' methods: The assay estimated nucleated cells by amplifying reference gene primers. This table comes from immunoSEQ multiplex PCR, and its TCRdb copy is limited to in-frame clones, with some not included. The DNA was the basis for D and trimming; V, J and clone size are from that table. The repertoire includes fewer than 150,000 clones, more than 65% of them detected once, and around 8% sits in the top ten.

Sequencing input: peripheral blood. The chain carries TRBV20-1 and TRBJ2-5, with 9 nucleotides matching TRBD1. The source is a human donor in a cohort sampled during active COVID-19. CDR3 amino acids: CSASPASSTGGRSETQYF. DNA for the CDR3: TGCAGTGCTAGTCCCGCCTCTTCGACAGGGGGGCGTTCAGAGACCCAGTACTTC.